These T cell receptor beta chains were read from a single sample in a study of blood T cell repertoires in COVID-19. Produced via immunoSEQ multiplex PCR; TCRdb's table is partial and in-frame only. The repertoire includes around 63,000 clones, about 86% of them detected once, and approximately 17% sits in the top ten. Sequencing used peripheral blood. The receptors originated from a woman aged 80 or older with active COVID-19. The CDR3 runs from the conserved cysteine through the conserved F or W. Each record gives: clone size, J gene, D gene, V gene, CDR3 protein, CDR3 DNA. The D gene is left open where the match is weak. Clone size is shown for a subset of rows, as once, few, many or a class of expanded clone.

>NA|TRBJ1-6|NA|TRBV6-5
CASTQTGSYNSPLHF
TGTGCCAGCACCCAAACGGGATCCTATAATTCACCCCTCCACTTT
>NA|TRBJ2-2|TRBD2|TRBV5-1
CASSSSGGITGELFF
TGCGCCAGCAGCAGTAGCGGGGGGATCACCGGGGAGCTGTTTTTT
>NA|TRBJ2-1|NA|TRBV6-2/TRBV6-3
CASSYRSSRDNEQFF
TGTGCCAGCAGTTACAGGTCTAGCAGAGACAATGAGCAGTTCTTC
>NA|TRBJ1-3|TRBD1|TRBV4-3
CASSLTRGQGGNTIYF
TGCGCCAGCAGCCTTACGAGGGGGCAAGGAGGAAACACCATATATTTT
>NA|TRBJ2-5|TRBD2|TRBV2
CASSADWGGSETQYF
TGTGCCAGCAGTGCGGATTGGGGGGGTTCGGAGACCCAGTACTTC
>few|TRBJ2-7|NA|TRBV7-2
CASSPGTNLEQYF
TGTGCCAGCAGCCCCGGGACAAACCTAGAGCAGTACTTC
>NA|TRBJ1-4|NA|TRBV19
CASSPRAGEEKLFF
TGTGCCAGTAGTCCCCGCGCGGGGGAAGAAAAACTGTTTTTT
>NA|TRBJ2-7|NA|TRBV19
CASSIAKPTGEQYF
TGTGCCAGTAGTATAGCCAAACCTACTGGCGAGCAGTACTTC
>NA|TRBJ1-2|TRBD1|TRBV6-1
CASSETGRGSGYTF
TGTGCCAGCAGTGAGACAGGGCGCGGTTCAGGCTACACCTTC
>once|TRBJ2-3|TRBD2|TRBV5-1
CASSSSAGVTDTQYF
TGCGCCAGCAGCTCCTCAGCGGGGGTCACAGATACGCAGTATTTT
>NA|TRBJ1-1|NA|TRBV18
CASSPPVAAGFTEAFF
TGTGCCAGCTCACCACCAGTTGCCGCGGGTTTCACTGAAGCTTTCTTT
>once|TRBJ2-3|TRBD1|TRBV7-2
CASSQDRGGDTQYF
TGTGCCAGCAGCCAGGACAGGGGTGGAGATACGCAGTATTTT
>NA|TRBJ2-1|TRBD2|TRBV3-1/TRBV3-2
CASSQEGTSGGPAYNEQFF
TGTGCCAGCAGCCAAGAAGGCACTAGCGGGGGGCCTGCCTACAATGAGCAGTTCTTC
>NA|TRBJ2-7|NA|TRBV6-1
CASSEVAGGQYF
TGTGCCAGCAGTGAAGTGGCCGGGGGGCAGTACTTC
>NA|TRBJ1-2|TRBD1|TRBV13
CASSRTGGWVNYGYTF
TGTGCCAGCAGCCGGACAGGGGGCTGGGTTAACTATGGCTACACCTTC
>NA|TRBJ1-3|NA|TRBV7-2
CASSSQISGNTIYF
TGTGCCAGCAGCTCACAGATCTCTGGAAACACCATATATTTT
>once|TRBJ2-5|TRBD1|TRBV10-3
CAISDRGRLQETQYF
TGTGCCATCAGCGACAGGGGACGACTTCAAGAGACCCAGTACTTC
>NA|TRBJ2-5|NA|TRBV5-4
CASSLGGTEETQYF
TGTGCCAGCAGCTTGGGGGGGACTGAAGAGACCCAGTACTTC
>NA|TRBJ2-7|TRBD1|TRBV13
CASSIGDRGSEQYF
TGTGCCAGCAGCATAGGGGACAGGGGTTCCGAGCAGTACTTC
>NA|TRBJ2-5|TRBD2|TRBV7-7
CASSGGTEGETQYF
TGTGCTAGCAGCGGGGGGACAGAAGGGGAGACCCAGTACTTC
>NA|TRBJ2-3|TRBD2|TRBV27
CASTDLERGGADTQYF
TGTGCCAGCACTGACTTGGAGCGGGGAGGCGCAGATACGCAGTATTTT
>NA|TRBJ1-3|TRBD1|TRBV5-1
CASSFGRGSGNTIYF
TGCGCCAGCAGCTTCGGCAGGGGGTCTGGAAACACCATATATTTT
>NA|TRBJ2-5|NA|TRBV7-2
CASSFRQAMTQYF
TGTGCCAGCAGCTTTAGACAGGCTATGACCCAGTACTTC
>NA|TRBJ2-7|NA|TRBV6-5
CASSITGSYEQYF
TGTGCCAGCAGCATTACGGGGTCCTACGAGCAGTACTTC
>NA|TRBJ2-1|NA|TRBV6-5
CASSYSSLAGWSEQFF
TGTGCCAGCAGTTACTCGAGTTTGGCGGGGTGGAGTGAGCAGTTCTTC
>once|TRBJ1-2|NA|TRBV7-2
CASSLAVGQSYGYTF
TGTGCCAGCAGCTTAGCAGTGGGGCAGAGCTATGGCTACACCTTC
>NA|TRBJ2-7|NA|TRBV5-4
CASSSPYNGGRQYF
TGTGCCAGCAGCTCCCCCTACAACGGGGGACGGCAGTACTTC
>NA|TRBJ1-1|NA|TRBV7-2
CASSATRGNTEAFF
TGTGCCAGCAGCGCAACTCGGGGAAACACTGAAGCTTTCTTT
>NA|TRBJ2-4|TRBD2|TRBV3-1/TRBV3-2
CASSQVGGVNIQYF
TGTGCCAGCAGCCAAGTGGGGGGGGTAAACATTCAGTACTTC
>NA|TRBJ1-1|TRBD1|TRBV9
CASSLTGENTEAFF
TGTGCCAGCAGCCTTACAGGGGAGAACACTGAAGCTTTCTTT
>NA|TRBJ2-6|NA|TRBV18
CASSSDRRPFSGANVLTF
TGTGCCAGCTCATCCGACAGGCGCCCGTTCTCTGGGGCCAACGTCCTGACTTTC
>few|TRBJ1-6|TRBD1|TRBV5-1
CASSLAHGQVGAPLHF
TGCGCCAGCAGCTTGGCCCACGGACAGGTCGGGGCACCCCTCCACTTT
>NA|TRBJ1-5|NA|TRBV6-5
CASSSGRFSNQPQHF
TGTGCCAGCAGTTCAGGGAGGTTTAGCAATCAGCCCCAGCATTTT
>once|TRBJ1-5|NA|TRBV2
CASSVGGDQPQHF
TGTGCCAGCAGTGTGGGGGGAGATCAGCCCCAGCATTTT
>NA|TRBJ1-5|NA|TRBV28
CASSLPPGSEGLPQHF
TGTGCCAGCAGTTTACCCCCCGGGTCAGAGGGCCTGCCCCAGCATTTT
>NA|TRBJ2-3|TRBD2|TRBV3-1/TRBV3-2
CASSQGAGTSGGFTDTQYF
TGTGCCAGCAGCCAAGGGGCCGGGACTAGCGGGGGGTTCACAGATACGCAGTATTTT
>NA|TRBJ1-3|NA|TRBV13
CASSERQTAGNTIYF
TGTGCCAGCAGCGAGCGACAGACGGCTGGAAACACCATATATTTT
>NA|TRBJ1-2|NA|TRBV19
CASKGSPGGNLWSGYTF
TGTGCCAGTAAGGGATCCCCGGGAGGCAACCTATGGAGCGGCTACACCTTC
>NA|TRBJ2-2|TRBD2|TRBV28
CASSSWTSGGEAGELFF
TGTGCCAGCAGTTCATGGACTAGCGGGGGTGAGGCCGGGGAGCTGTTTTTT
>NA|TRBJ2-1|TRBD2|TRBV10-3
CAISESTAGAGNEQFF
TGTGCCATCAGTGAGTCGACAGCGGGGGCCGGGAATGAGCAGTTCTTC